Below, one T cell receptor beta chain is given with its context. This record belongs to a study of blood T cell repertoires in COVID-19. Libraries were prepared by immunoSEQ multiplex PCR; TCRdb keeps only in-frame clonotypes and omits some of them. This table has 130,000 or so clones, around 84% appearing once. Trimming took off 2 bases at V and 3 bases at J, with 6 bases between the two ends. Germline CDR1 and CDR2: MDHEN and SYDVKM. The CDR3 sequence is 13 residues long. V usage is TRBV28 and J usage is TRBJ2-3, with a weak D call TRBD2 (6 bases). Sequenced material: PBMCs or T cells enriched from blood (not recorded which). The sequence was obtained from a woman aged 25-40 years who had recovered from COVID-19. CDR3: CASSLGGTDTQYF. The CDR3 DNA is TGTGCCAGCAGTTTAGGGGGGACAGATACGCAGTATTTT.